This T cell receptor beta chain emerged from a study of early T cells in non-severe SARS-CoV-2 infection. Overall study findings and caveats: Using VDJdb, the matching emphasized anti-spike CD8 responses while missing private and CD4 specificities.

This clonotype came up many times. Its antigen is unknown. TCRdb fed the 5' RACE reads into MiXCR, producing one record per CDR3 protein. This sample has just under 90,000 distinct CDR3 sequences, with around 14% found just once. The TCR originated in an adult who was a healthcare worker with PCR-confirmed SARS-CoV-2 infection or an uninfected control (not recorded which). Specimen: whole blood.

CDR3 sequence (DNA): TGTGCCAGCAGCTCCGTGTCGGACACTGAAGCTTTCTTT. Translation gives CASSSVSDTEAFF. The rearrangement joins TRBV5-6 to TRBJ1-1, with D unresolved. Germline V gene sequence: CDR1 SGHDT, CDR2 YYEEEE. Trimming removed 3 bases from V and 3 bases from J, with 9 bases in between. This CDR3 contains 13 residues. The full variable domain, its missing parts supplied by reference TRBV5-6 and TRBJ1-1, is DAGVTQSPTHLIKTRGQQVTLRCSPKSGHDTVSWYQQALGQGPQFIFQYYEEEERQRGNFPDRFSGHQFPNYSSELNVNALLLGDSALYLCASSSVSDTEAFFGQGTRLTVV.